The clone carrying this T cell receptor (beta chain) was detected only a few times. The data derive from a study of blood T cell repertoires in COVID-19. About the study: Spain, Italy and the United States supplied samples that represented acute and convalescent COVID-19. In each case, the material was cDNA or gDNA derived from T cells, B-cell-depleted T cells, or PBMCs.

In the authors' workflow: Quantification of nucleated cells was approximated via reference gene primer amplification. TCRdb's table, derived via immunoSEQ multiplex PCR, lists solely in-frame clones and lacks some. Clonal size and the V and J genes are those of that table, whereas D and trimming came from the DNA. The profile shows some 180,000 clones, roughly 82% of them singletons. Material for sequencing was peripheral blood. This receptor was taken from a human donor in a cohort sampled during active COVID-19.

The CDR3 DNA reads as TGTGCCAGCTCACCGGGACAGTCAGATACGCAGTATTTT. Translated: CASSPGQSDTQYF. V usage is TRBV18 and J usage is TRBJ2-3; the match to TRBD1 covers 7 bases. Germline CDR1 is KGHSH and CDR2 is LQKENI. This CDR3 has 13 amino acids. Germline trimming cut 3 bases from V and 4 bases from J; bases unmatched to any gene: 1. Complete variable domain (other parts from reference TRBV18 and TRBJ2-3): NAGVMQNPRHLVRRRGQEARLRCSPMKGHSHVYWYRQLPEEGLKFMVYLQKENIIDESGMPKERFSAEFPKEGPSILRIQQVVRGDSAAYFCASSPGQSDTQYFGPGTRLTVL.